The clone carrying this T cell receptor (beta chain) was detected only once. These data are taken from a study of technical replicates of blood from several donors. The data were produced by immunoSEQ multiplex PCR, yet TCRdb's version contains in-frame clones alone and is incomplete. The sample shows 62,000 or so clones, 70% to 90% of them seen only once. The clonotype comes from a human donor in good health. Some clones in this sample may be carry-over from other donors' samples. The sequencing sample was made of PBMCs.

The DNA for the CDR3 is TGTGCTAGTGGTTGGGGACTAGCGGGGGTAAATGAGCAGTTCTTC. Translated, it gives CASGWGLAGVNEQFF. V and J are TRBV12-5 and TRBJ2-1; TRBD2 agrees at 14 bases. The CDR3 runs 15 residues. Trimming at V came to 4 bases and at J to 7 bases, leaving 3 bases not matched to a gene. Germline loops: CDR1 LGHNT, CDR2 FRNRAP.